A selection of T cell receptor beta chains follows, all from one sample in a study of early T cells in non-severe SARS-CoV-2 infection. Using its own MiXCR run on the 5' RACE reads, TCRdb lists one record per CDR3 protein. Counted here are 60,000 to 80,000 distinct CDR3 sequences, 12% occurring once; the ten biggest clones make up 3.5% to 5%. Sequencing was carried out using whole blood. These receptor sequences come from an adult who was a healthcare worker with PCR-confirmed SARS-CoV-2 infection or an uninfected control (not recorded which). Both conserved end residues are part of each CDR3. Fields, in order: D gene, clone size, V gene, J gene, CDR3 DNA, CDR3 protein. A D gene is named only where the DNA matches it firmly. The size entry is marked missing in some rows and otherwise reads once, few, many or a size class.

d_call: .; clone_size: .; v_call: TRBV5-1; j_call: TRBJ1-2; cdr3_nt: TGCGCCAGTCGGACAGCCAGCCATAACTATGGCTACACCTTC; cdr3_aa: CASRTASHNYGYTF
d_call: .; clone_size: many; v_call: TRBV6-6; j_call: TRBJ2-7; cdr3_nt: TGTGCCAGCAGTTACTCGGCAACCTCCTACGAGCAGTACTTC; cdr3_aa: CASSYSATSYEQYF
d_call: .; clone_size: many; v_call: TRBV6-5; j_call: TRBJ2-2; cdr3_nt: TGTGCCAGCAGGACACTTACCGGGGAGCTGTTTTTT; cdr3_aa: CASRTLTGELFF
d_call: TRBD2; clone_size: medium-sized; v_call: TRBV12-3/TRBV12-4; j_call: TRBJ2-2; cdr3_nt: TGTGCCAGCAGCGGGACTAGCGTTTACACCGGGGAGCTGTTTTTT; cdr3_aa: CASSGTSVYTGELFF
d_call: TRBD2; clone_size: .; v_call: TRBV7-9; j_call: TRBJ2-1; cdr3_nt: TGTGCCAGCGCTAGCGGGATGAGCTCCTACAATGAGCAGTTCTTC; cdr3_aa: CASASGMSSYNEQFF
d_call: .; clone_size: .; v_call: TRBV7-9; j_call: TRBJ2-3; cdr3_nt: TGTGCCAGCAACGTAGAGGGAGGAACAGATACGCAGTATTTT; cdr3_aa: CASNVEGGTDTQYF
d_call: TRBD1; clone_size: many; v_call: TRBV29-1; j_call: TRBJ2-7; cdr3_nt: TGCAGCGTTGAGGCCGGACAGGGCTCCCAATACCACTACGAGCAGTACTTC; cdr3_aa: CSVEAGQGSQYHYEQYF
d_call: .; clone_size: few; v_call: TRBV12-3/TRBV12-4; j_call: TRBJ2-1; cdr3_nt: TGTGCCAGCAGTTTACTGGCAGCTGAGCAGTTCTTC; cdr3_aa: CASSLLAAEQFF
d_call: .; clone_size: few; v_call: TRBV11-2; j_call: TRBJ2-6; cdr3_nt: TGTGCCAGCCCAGGGTCGACAGGCTCTGGGGCCAACGTCCTGACTTTC; cdr3_aa: CASPGSTGSGANVLTF
d_call: TRBD1; clone_size: .; v_call: TRBV29-1; j_call: TRBJ2-3; cdr3_nt: TGCAGCGCAACGGACAGGGTACATACCACAGATACGCAGTATTTT; cdr3_aa: CSATDRVHTTDTQYF
d_call: .; clone_size: many; v_call: TRBV28; j_call: TRBJ1-3; cdr3_nt: TGTGCCAGCAGTTTCAGGAGGACGGACTCTGGAAACACCATATATTTT; cdr3_aa: CASSFRRTDSGNTIYF
d_call: .; clone_size: few; v_call: TRBV7-2; j_call: TRBJ2-5; cdr3_nt: TGTGCCAGCAGCGGAGGGGGGACTCGAAAGACCCAGTACTTC; cdr3_aa: CASSGGGTRKTQYF
d_call: TRBD2; clone_size: many; v_call: TRBV9; j_call: TRBJ2-7; cdr3_nt: TGTGCCAGCAGTCTTAGCGGGAGGGCGGACGAGCAGTACTTC; cdr3_aa: CASSLSGRADEQYF
d_call: TRBD1; clone_size: many; v_call: TRBV2; j_call: TRBJ2-7; cdr3_nt: TGTGCCACCAGGACAGGGAGGACCTACGAGCAGTACTTC; cdr3_aa: CATRTGRTYEQYF
d_call: .; clone_size: many; v_call: TRBV11-2; j_call: TRBJ2-6; cdr3_nt: TGTGCCAGCAGCTTGAGAGGGGTTGGGGCCAACGTCCTGACTTTC; cdr3_aa: CASSLRGVGANVLTF
d_call: TRBD1; clone_size: .; v_call: TRBV28; j_call: TRBJ1-1; cdr3_nt: TGTGCCAGCAGTACCGGAAACAGGGGAAGATCCATGAGCGAACTAGAGAACACTGAAGCTTTCTTT; cdr3_aa: CASSTGNRGRSMSELENTEAFF
d_call: .; clone_size: many; v_call: TRBV7-3; j_call: TRBJ2-5; cdr3_nt: TGTGCCAGCAGCCCCGGGGACACATATAGGGAGACCCAGTACTTC; cdr3_aa: CASSPGDTYRETQYF
d_call: .; clone_size: .; v_call: TRBV3-1; j_call: TRBJ2-1; cdr3_nt: TGTGCCAGCAGTCTCGCAGCCCCTAGAAGAGATGAGCAGTTCTTC; cdr3_aa: CASSLAAPRRDEQFF
d_call: .; clone_size: .; v_call: TRBV28; j_call: TRBJ2-1; cdr3_nt: TGTGCCAGCAGTTTCGGGGCTAGTTCTTACAATGAGCAGTTCTTC; cdr3_aa: CASSFGASSYNEQFF
d_call: .; clone_size: .; v_call: TRBV6-6; j_call: TRBJ1-1; cdr3_nt: TGTGCCAGCAGTTATGGGGGGGACACTGAAGCTTTCTTT; cdr3_aa: CASSYGGDTEAFF